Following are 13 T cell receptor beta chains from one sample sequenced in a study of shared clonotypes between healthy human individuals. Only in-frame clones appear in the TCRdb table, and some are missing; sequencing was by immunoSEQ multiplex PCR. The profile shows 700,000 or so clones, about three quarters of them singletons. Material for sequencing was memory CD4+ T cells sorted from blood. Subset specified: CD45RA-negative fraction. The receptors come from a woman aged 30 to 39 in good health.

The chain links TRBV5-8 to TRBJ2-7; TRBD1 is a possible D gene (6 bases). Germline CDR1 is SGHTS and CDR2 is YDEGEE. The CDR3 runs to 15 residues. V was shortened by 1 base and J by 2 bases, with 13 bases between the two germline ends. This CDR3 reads CASSLLVGTPYEQYF. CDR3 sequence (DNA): TGTGCCAGCAGCTTGTTAGTCGGGACACCCTACGAGCAGTACTTC.

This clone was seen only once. The CDR3 sequence is CASTTIERDNEQFF. The CDR3 coding sequence is TGTGCCAGCACCACAATCGAGCGGGACAATGAGCAGTTCTTC. The chain couples TRBV28 to TRBJ2-1; D is perhaps TRBD2 (6 bases). The germline V gene has CDR1 MDHEN and CDR2 SYDVKM. V was pared by 7 bases and J by 5 bases, with 15 bases between. The CDR3 spans 14 residues.

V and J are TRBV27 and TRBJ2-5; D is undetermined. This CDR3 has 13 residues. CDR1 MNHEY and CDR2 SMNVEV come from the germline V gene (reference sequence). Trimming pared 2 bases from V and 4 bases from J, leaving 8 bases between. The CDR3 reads CASSLRRTETQYF. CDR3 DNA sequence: TGTGCCAGCAGTTTACGGAGAACAGAGACCCAGTACTTC.

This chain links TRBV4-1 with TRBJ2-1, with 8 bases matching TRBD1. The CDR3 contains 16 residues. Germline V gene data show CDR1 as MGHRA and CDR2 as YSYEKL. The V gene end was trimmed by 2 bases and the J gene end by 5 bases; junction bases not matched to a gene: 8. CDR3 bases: TGCGCCAGCAGCCAACCAACTCGGGACAGGAACAATGAGCAGTTCTTC. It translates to CASSQPTRDRNNEQFF.

CDR3 bases: TGTGCCAGCAGCCCGACAGGGGCGAGTTCCTACGAGCAGTACTTC. Residues: CASSPTGASSYEQYF. The chain carries TRBV7-7 and TRBJ2-7, with TRBD1 identical over 8 bases. Germline-derived CDR1 and CDR2 are SSHAT and FNYEAQ (reference sequence). The CDR3 runs to 15 residues. V shed 5 bases and J 1 base; nucleotides not matched to a gene: 7.

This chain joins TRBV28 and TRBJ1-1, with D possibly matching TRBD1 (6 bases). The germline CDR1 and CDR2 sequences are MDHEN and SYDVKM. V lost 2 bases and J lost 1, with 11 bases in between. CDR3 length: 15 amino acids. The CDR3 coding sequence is TGTGCCAGCAGTTTAATGGGGGGCCGGAACACTGAAGCTTTCTTT. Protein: CASSLMGGRNTEAFF. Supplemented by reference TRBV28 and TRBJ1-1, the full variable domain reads DVKVTQSSRYLVKRTGEKVFLECVQDMDHENMFWYRQDPGLGLRLIYFSYDVKMKEKGDIPEGYSVSREKKERFSLILESASTNQTSMYLCASSLMGGRNTEAFFGQGTRLTVV.

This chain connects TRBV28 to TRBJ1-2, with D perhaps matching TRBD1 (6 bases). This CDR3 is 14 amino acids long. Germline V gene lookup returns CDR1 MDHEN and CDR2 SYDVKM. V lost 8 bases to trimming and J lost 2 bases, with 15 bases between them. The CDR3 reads CASLTGLVNYGYTF. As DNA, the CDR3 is TGTGCCAGCCTGACAGGTCTTGTGAACTATGGCTACACCTTC.

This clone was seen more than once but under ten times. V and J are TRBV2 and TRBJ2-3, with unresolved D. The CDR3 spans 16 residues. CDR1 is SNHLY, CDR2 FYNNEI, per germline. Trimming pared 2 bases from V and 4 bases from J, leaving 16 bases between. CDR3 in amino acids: CASSEFVAGRPDTQYF. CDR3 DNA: TGTGCCAGCAGTGAATTTGTGGCCGGGCGCCCAGATACGCAGTATTTT. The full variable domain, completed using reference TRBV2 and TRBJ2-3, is EPEVTQTPSHQVTQMGQEVILRCVPISNHLYFYWYRQILGQKVEFLVSFYNNEISEKSEIFDDQFSVERPDGSNFTLKIRSTKLEDSAMYFCASSEFVAGRPDTQYFGPGTRLTVL.

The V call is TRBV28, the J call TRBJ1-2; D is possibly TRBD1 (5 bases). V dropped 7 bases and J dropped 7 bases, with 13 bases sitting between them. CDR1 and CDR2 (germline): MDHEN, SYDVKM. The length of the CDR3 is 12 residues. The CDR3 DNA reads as TGTGCCAGCACCCTACGGGGCACTGGCTACACCTTC. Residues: CASTLRGTGYTF.

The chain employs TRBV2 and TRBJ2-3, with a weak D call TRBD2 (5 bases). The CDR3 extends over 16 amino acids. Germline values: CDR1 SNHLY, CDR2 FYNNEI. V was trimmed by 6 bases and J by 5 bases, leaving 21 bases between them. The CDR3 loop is CASSLSRAAPGDTQYF. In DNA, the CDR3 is TGTGCCAGCAGCCTTTCGAGGGCGGCACCTGGAGATACGCAGTATTTT.

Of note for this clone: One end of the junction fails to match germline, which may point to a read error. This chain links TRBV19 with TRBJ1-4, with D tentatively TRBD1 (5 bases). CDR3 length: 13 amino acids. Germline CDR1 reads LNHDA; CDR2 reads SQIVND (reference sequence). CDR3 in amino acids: CASSPGREGPISF. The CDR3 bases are TGTGCCAGTAGTCCCGGCAGGGAAGGTCCTATCTCTTTT.

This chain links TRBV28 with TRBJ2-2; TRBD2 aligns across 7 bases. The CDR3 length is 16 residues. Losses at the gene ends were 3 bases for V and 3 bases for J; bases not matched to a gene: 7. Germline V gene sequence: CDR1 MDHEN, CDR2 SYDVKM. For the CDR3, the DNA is TGTGCCAGCAGTTTGACGGCTAGCGGATACACCGGGGAGCTGTTTTTT. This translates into CASSLTASGYTGELFF.

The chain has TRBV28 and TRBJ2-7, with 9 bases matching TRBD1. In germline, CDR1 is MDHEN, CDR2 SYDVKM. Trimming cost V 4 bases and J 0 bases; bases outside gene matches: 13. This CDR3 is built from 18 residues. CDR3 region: CASSSNSPGTGISYEQYF. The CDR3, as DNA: TGTGCCAGCAGTTCGAACTCTCCCGGGACAGGGATCTCCTACGAGCAGTACTTC. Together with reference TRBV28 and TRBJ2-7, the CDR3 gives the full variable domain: DVKVTQSSRYLVKRTGEKVFLECVQDMDHENMFWYRQDPGLGLRLIYFSYDVKMKEKGDIPEGYSVSREKKERFSLILESASTNQTSMYLCASSSNSPGTGISYEQYFGPGTRLTVT.